Below are 16 T cell receptor beta chains sequenced from a single sample in a study of blood T cell repertoires in COVID-19 (TCRdb year 2020). The method behind the library was the immunoSEQ multiplex PCR assay. TCRdb stores this immuneACCESS table with in-frame sequences only. Part of the clones is absent; in the studies checked, under half of the shortfall reflects unresolved V genes, and no reason is known for the rest. In this sample the table shows fewer than 250,000 clones, roughly 84% of which occur a single time. The top ten hold approximately 6.8% of the sample. The source material was PBMCs or T cells enriched from blood (not recorded which). The receptors were gathered from a woman between 35 and 50 years old who had recovered from COVID-19.

The chain couples TRBV3-1 (or the pseudogene TRBV3-2) to TRBJ1-5, with unresolved D. The CDR3 has 21 amino acids. The V gene's germline CDR1 is LGHDT and CDR2 YNNKEL (reference sequence). Trimming stripped 1 base from V and 0 bases from J, with 25 bases between. This chain's CDR3 is CASSQVLPGKRAYYSNQPQHF. The CDR3 DNA is TGTGCCAGCAGCCAAGTTCTCCCCGGGAAACGAGCATATTATAGCAATCAGCCCCAGCATTTT.

This chain joins TRBV11-2 and TRBJ2-7; 10 bases agree with TRBD1. The CDR3 has 16 amino acids. Germline V gene sequence: CDR1 SGHAT, CDR2 FQNNGV. V lost 6 bases to trimming and J lost 6 bases; unmatched junction nucleotides: 14. The CDR3 DNA reads as TGTGCCAGCAGGTATAGGGGCGGGACAGGGGCGCTCGAGCAGTACTTC. Residues: CASRYRGGTGALEQYF.

The chain is built from TRBV28 and TRBJ2-7; D call uncertain. V was pared by 8 bases and J by 1 base, with 15 bases between. Germline CDR1 MDHEN, CDR2 SYDVKM. This CDR3 comprises 14 residues. Here the CDR3 reads CASCPRGASYEQYF. For the CDR3, the DNA is TGTGCCAGCTGTCCGAGAGGCGCATCCTACGAGCAGTACTTC.

The J gene is TRBJ2-2, the V gene TRBV19, with a tentative D call TRBD2 (7 bases). Trimming cost V 7 bases and J 4 bases, with 19 bases left between them. Germline loops: CDR1 LNHDA, CDR2 SQIVND (reference sequence). This CDR3 contains 16 residues. CDR3 bases: TGTGCCAGTAATTTTCCGGGGGGCCAGGTCACCGGGGAGCTGTTTTTT. Its protein is CASNFPGGQVTGELFF.

The chain uses TRBV27 and TRBJ1-2; 7 bases map to TRBD1. Trimming removed 5 bases from V and 2 bases from J; junction bases left unmatched: 2. The CDR3 is made up of 13 amino acids. Germline V gene sequence: CDR1 MNHEY, CDR2 SMNVEV (reference sequence). CDR3 bases: TGTGCCAGCAGTCCGGGACAGAACTATGGCTACACCTTC. This gives the protein CASSPGQNYGYTF.

This sequence joins TRBV7-2 and TRBJ2-6, with TRBD1 matching 7 bases. The V and J ends lost 5 bases and 0 bases, in that order; junction bases with no gene match: 7. This CDR3 region has 17 residues. Per germline, CDR1 SGHTA and CDR2 FQGNSA. This CDR3 reads CASSTQGPVSGANVLTF. CDR3 nucleotides: TGTGCCAGCAGCACACAGGGGCCGGTCTCTGGGGCCAACGTCCTGACTTTC.

The chain joins TRBV7-2 to TRBJ2-2; 9 nucleotides match TRBD2. This CDR3 contains 14 residues. The ends lost 4 bases at V and 4 bases at J; junction bases unmatched: 1. Germline V gene data show CDR1 as SGHTA and CDR2 as FQGNSA. The CDR3 here is CASSWGLATGELFF. The CDR3 DNA reads as TGTGCCAGCAGCTGGGGACTAGCCACCGGGGAGCTGTTTTTT.

This clone was detected only once. The chain has TRBV21-1 and TRBJ2-5; the table gives TRBD1 as D, unverified against the DNA. TRBV21-1 corresponds to a pseudogene. This CDR3 is built from 16 residues. CDR3 DNA sequence: TGTGCCAGCAGCAAAGGGGACAGGGAGTTTTCAGAGACCCAGTACTTC. As protein: CASSKGDREFSETQYF.

This clone has a handful of counts. V usage is TRBV5-1 and J usage is TRBJ2-7; 8 nucleotides align to TRBD1. Germline V CDR1 and CDR2: SGHRS, YFSETQ. V lost 3 bases and J lost 1; bases outside the gene matches: 6. The CDR3 length is 15 residues. In nucleotides, the CDR3 is TGCGCCAGCAGCTCGACCGGGACAGGTTCCTACGAGCAGTACTTC. This codes for CASSSTGTGSYEQYF.

The chain combines TRBV24-1 with TRBJ1-5; a possible D gene is TRBD1 (6 bases). Per germline, CDR1 KGHDR and CDR2 SFDVKD. This CDR3 has 14 amino acids. The V and J ends lost 6 bases and 7 bases respectively, with 15 bases between them. For the CDR3, the DNA is TGTGCCACCAGTCCCGCGGGGGCGGGACAGCCCCAGCATTTT. This codes for CATSPAGAGQPQHF.

The chain couples TRBV30 to TRBJ2-3; 8 positions match TRBD1. The CDR3 totals 15 residues. Trimming cost V 4 bases and J 0 bases; bases outside gene matches: 6. Germline V gene data show CDR1 as GTSNPN and CDR2 as SVGIG (reference sequence). CDR3 amino acids: CAWTQGAPSTDTQYF. The CDR3 DNA is TGTGCCTGGACCCAGGGGGCGCCTAGCACAGATACGCAGTATTTT.

This chain connects TRBV2 to TRBJ1-1; perhaps TRBD1 as D (6 bases). V was shortened by 6 bases and J by 1 base, with 9 bases between the two germline ends. The CDR3 runs to 13 residues. Germline V gives CDR1 SNHLY, CDR2 FYNNEI. CDR3 region: CASSPTGNTEAFF. CDR3 coding DNA: TGTGCCAGCAGCCCGACAGGGAACACTGAAGCTTTCTTT.

The chain's CDR3 is CASSLDTGNIYEQYF. In DNA form, the CDR3 reads TGTGCCAGCAGCCTGGACACAGGGAACATCTACGAGCAGTACTTC. The V and J genes are TRBV5-7 and TRBJ2-7; D may be TRBD1 (6 bases). TRBV5-7 is designated an ORF whose function remains uncertain. The ends were cut back, 4 bases at V and 3 bases at J, with 17 bases in the middle. This CDR3 is built from 15 residues.

V is TRBV19 and J is TRBJ2-1, with 8 bases fitting TRBD2. CDR1 is LNHDA, CDR2 SQIVND, per germline (reference sequence). J lost 0 bases, V lost 5 bases, and 3 bases had no gene match. The CDR3 loop spans 15 amino acids. The CDR3 DNA is TGTGCCAGTAGTCAAAGCGGGAGCTCCTACAATGAGCAGTTCTTC. Translation gives CASSQSGSSYNEQFF.

The rearrangement uses TRBV5-6 and TRBJ1-2, with D hard to call. CDR1 SGHDT and CDR2 YYEEEE come from the germline V gene. The CDR3 is 12 amino acids. The germline V and J ends were trimmed by 2 bases and 1 base, with 3 bases remaining between them. As DNA, the CDR3 is TGTGCCAGCAGCTTATATAACTATGGCTACACCTTC. Encoded protein: CASSLYNYGYTF.

The chain recombines TRBV19 with TRBJ2-1; 12 nucleotides agree with TRBD2. There are 16 residues in the CDR3. Germline lookup yields CDR1 LNHDA and CDR2 SQIVND (reference sequence). Losses at the gene ends were 4 bases for V and 1 base for J; bases not matched to a gene: 2. CDR3 coding DNA: TGTGCCAGTAGTAGACTAGCGGGAGTGTCCTACAATGAGCAGTTCTTC. Translating it yields CASSRLAGVSYNEQFF.